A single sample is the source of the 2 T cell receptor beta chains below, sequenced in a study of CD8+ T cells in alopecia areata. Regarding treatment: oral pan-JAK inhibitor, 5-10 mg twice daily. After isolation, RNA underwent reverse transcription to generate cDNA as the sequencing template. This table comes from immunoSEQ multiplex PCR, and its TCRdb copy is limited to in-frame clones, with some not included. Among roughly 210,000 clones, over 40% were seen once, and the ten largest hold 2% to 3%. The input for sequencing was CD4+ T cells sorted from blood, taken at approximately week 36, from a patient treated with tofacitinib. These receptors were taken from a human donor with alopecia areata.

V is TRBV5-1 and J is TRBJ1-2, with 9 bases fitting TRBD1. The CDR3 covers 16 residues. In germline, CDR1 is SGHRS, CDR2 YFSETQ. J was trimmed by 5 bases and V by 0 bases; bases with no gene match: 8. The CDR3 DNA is TGCGCCAGCAGCTTGGCGGGACAGGGAGGGTTATATGGCTACACCTTC. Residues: CASSLAGQGGLYGYTF.

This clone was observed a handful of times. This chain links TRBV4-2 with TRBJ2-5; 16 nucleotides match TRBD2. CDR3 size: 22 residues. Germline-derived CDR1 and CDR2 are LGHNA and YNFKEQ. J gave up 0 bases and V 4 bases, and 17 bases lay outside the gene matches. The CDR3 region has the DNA TGTGCCAGCAGCCGAGAGGTCACCGGGACTAGCGGGAGGGCCCCTTACCAAGAGACCCAGTACTTC. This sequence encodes CASSREVTGTSGRAPYQETQYF.